This T cell receptor (beta chain) derives from a study of shared T cell receptors in the human thymus. V lost 3 bases and J lost 0, with 16 bases in between. The length of the CDR3 is 16 residues. The germline CDR1 and CDR2 sequences are SGHDT and YYEEEE. Sequencing was performed with immunoSEQ multiplex PCR; in TCRdb, only in-frame clones are kept and a portion is missing. This sample carries some 720,000 clones, around 87% of them seen once, and the ten largest clones take 0.0095% to 0.013%. These records were also assigned to another study, of human thymus T cells. From that study: Thymus tissue for the work was resected from patients undergoing corrective heart surgery. In thymic and blood repertoires alike, V and J usage looked biased. Thymic repertoires overlap heavily among unrelated individuals, related research has reported.

This sequence joins TRBV5-6 and TRBJ2-7, with a weak D call TRBD2 (5 bases). Sequenced material: thymocytes. This TCR was recovered from a boy younger than two with a congenital heart defect. The DNA of the CDR3 is TGTGCCAGCAGCTCTTACGTATCGGGGAGCTCCTACGAGCAGTACTTC. Translating it yields CASSSYVSGSSYEQYF.